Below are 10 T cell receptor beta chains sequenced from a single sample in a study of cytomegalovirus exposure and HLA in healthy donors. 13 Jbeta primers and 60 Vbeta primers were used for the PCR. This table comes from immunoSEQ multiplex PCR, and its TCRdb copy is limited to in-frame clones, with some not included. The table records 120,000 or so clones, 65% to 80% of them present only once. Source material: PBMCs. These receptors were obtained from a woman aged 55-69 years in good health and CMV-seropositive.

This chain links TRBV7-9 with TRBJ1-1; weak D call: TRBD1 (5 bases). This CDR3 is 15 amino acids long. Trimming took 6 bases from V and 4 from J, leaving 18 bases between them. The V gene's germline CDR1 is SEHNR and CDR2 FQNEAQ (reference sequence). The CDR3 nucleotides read TGTGCCAGCAGTCGGGACTTGCGGGTGAGCACTGAAGCTTTCTTT. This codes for CASSRDLRVSTEAFF.

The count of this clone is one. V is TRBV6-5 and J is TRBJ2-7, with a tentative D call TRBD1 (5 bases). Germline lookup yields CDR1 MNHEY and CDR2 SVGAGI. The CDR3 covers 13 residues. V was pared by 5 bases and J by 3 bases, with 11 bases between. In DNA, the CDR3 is TGTGCCAGCAGTGAGGTCAGGGTCTACGAGCAGTACTTC. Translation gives CASSEVRVYEQYF.

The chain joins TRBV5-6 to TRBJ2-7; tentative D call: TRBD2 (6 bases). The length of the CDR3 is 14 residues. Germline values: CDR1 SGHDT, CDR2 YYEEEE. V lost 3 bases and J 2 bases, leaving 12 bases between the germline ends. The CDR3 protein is CASSWGDSAYEQYF. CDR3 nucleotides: TGTGCCAGCAGCTGGGGGGACTCGGCCTACGAGCAGTACTTC.

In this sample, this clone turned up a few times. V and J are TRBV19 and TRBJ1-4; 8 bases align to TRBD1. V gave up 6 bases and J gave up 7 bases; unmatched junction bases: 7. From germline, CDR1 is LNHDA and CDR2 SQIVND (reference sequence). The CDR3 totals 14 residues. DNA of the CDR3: TGTGCCAGTAGGGAAGACAGGGGAAGTGAAAAACTGTTTTTT. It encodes CASREDRGSEKLFF.

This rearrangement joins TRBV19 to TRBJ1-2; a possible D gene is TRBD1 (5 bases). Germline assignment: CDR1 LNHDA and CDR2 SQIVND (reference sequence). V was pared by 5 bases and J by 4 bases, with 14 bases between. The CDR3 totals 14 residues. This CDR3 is CASSDQGEVYGYTF. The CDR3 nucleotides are TGTGCCAGTAGTGATCAGGGCGAGGTCTATGGCTACACCTTC.

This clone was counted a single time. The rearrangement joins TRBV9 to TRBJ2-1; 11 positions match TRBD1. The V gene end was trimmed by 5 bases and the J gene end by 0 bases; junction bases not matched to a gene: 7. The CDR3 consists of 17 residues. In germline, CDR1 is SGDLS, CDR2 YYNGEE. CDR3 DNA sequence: TGTGCCAGCAGTCGGACAGGGGGCTCTGGCTCCTACAATGAGCAGTTCTTC. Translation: CASSRTGGSGSYNEQFF.

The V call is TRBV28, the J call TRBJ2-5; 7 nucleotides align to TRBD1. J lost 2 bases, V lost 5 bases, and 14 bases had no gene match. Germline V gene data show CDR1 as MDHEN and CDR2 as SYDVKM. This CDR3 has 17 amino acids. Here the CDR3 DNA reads TGTGCCAGCAGTCCCTACGTCGGACAGGCCCCACAAGAGACCCAGTACTTC. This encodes CASSPYVGQAPQETQYF.

CDR3 sequence reads: CASSAAPGQGGSSPLHF. The CDR3 nucleotides are TGTGCCAGCAGCGCCGCACCTGGACAGGGGGGAAGTTCACCCCTCCACTTT. This chain connects TRBV9 to TRBJ1-6; 10 bases map to TRBD1. The CDR3 consists of 17 residues. V lost 3 bases and J lost 9; bases outside the gene matches: 12. Per the germline V gene, CDR1 is SGDLS and CDR2 is YYNGEE.

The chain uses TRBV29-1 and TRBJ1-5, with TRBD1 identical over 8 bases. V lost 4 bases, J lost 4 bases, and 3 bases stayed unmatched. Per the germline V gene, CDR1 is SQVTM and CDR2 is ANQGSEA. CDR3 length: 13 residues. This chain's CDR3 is CSVAGQENQPQHF. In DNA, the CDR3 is TGCAGCGTTGCGGGACAGGAGAATCAGCCCCAGCATTTT. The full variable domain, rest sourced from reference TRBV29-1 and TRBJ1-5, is SAVISQKPSRDICQRGTSLTIQCQVDSQVTMMFWYRQQPGQSLTLIATANQGSEATYESGFVIDKFPISRPNLTFSTLTVSNMSPEDSSIYLCSVAGQENQPQHFGDGTRLSIL.

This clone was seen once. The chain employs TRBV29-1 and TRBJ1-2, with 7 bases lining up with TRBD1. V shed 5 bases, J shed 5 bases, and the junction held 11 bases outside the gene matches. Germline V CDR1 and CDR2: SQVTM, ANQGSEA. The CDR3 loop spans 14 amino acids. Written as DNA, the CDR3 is TGCAGCGTTTCTCCTCGAGGGGGCGCTTATGGCTACACCTTC. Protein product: CSVSPRGGAYGYTF.